Listed below are T cell receptor beta chains from one sample, sequenced in a study of blood T cell repertoires in COVID-19. Method: immunoSEQ multiplex PCR; TCRdb's copy keeps in-frame clones and lacks some. The sample consists of fewer than 250,000 clones, about 80% of them appearing once. Sequenced: PBMCs or T cells enriched from blood (not recorded which). The receptor source for this set is a woman between 35 and 50 years old who had been exposed to COVID-19. Each CDR3 is given with its conserved first and last residue. A D gene is named only where the DNA matches it firmly. Clone size is shown for a subset of rows, as once, few, many or a class of expanded clone.

CDR3 DNA,CDR3 protein,D gene,V gene,J gene,clone size
TGTGCCAGCAGCTTGGCCAGCGGGGGCTACAATGAGCAGTTCTTC,CASSLASGGYNEQFF,TRBD2,TRBV5-5,TRBJ2-1,-
TGCGCCAGCAGCCAAGAATATCGCGGGGGGGTCTCCTACGAGCAGTACTTC,CASSQEYRGGVSYEQYF,TRBD2,TRBV4-3,TRBJ2-7,-
TGTGCCAGCAGCTTGATACAGGGGGCGTCTGGCTACACCTTC,CASSLIQGASGYTF,TRBD1,TRBV5-4,TRBJ1-2,once
TGTGCCAGCAGCTTAGGAGGTGGGAGAATGAACACTGAAGCTTTCTTT,CASSLGGGRMNTEAFF,-,TRBV7-3,TRBJ1-1,-
TGTGCCAGTAGTATATCCTCGGGACAGGGGAGTCAGCCCCAGCATTTT,CASSISSGQGSQPQHF,TRBD1,TRBV19,TRBJ1-5,-
TGCGCCAGCAGTCAAAGGGACAGGGGCGCTGGGGCCAACGTCCTGACTTTC,CASSQRDRGAGANVLTF,TRBD1,TRBV23-1,TRBJ2-6,-
TGTGCCAGCACCCAAAGGACAGGGGAGGGCGAGCAGTACTTC,CASTQRTGEGEQYF,TRBD1,TRBV2,TRBJ2-7,-
TGTGCCAGCAGCCTGGGACAGATCACTGAAGCTTTCTTT,CASSLGQITEAFF,TRBD1,TRBV5-6,TRBJ1-1,-
TGCGCCAGCAGCCGAGGGGGGGACGGTGAAGCTTTCTTT,CASSRGGDGEAFF,-,TRBV5-1,TRBJ1-1,-
TGTGCCAGCAGCATGAGGGACCGGGACAGCTACAATGAGCAGTTCTTC,CASSMRDRDSYNEQFF,TRBD1,TRBV7-9,TRBJ2-1,-
TGTGCCAGCAGCTTAACAGACACCGGGGAGCTGTTTTTT,CASSLTDTGELFF,-,TRBV7-2,TRBJ2-2,-
TGTGCCAGCAGCTTTGGACAGCGGCAGCCCCAGCATTTT,CASSFGQRQPQHF,-,TRBV6-5,TRBJ1-5,-
TGTGCCAGCAGGTCCCCGGGACAGGGACCTCAGCCCCAGCATTTT,CASRSPGQGPQPQHF,TRBD1,TRBV28,TRBJ1-5,-
TGTGCCAGCAGTCGGACCAGGGAAGGTTACTATGGCTACACCTTC,CASSRTREGYYGYTF,-,TRBV6-5,TRBJ1-2,-
TGTGCCAGCAGCCGAGGAGAACAGGGCCGTAAAGAGACCCAGTACTTC,CASSRGEQGRKETQYF,-,TRBV3-1/TRBV3-2,TRBJ2-5,-
TGTGCCAGCAGTTGGACTAGCGGGAACACCGGGGAGCTGTTTTTT,CASSWTSGNTGELFF,TRBD2,TRBV6-5,TRBJ2-2,-
TGTGCCAGCAGCGGTGGACTAGCCTACACCGGGGAGCTGTTTTTT,CASSGGLAYTGELFF,TRBD2,TRBV5-4,TRBJ2-2,-
TGTGCCAGCAGCCCACGGACAGGGAAGGGTTCAGGTGAAGCTTTCTTT,CASSPRTGKGSGEAFF,TRBD1,TRBV7-6,TRBJ1-1,-
TGTGCCACCAGTGATTTGGTCCTACCCAATTCACCCCTCCACTTT,CATSDLVLPNSPLHF,-,TRBV24-1,TRBJ1-6,-
TGTGCCAGCAGTCCCGGGACTAGCGGGGCCCGAAGGCTTAAGCAGTACTTC,CASSPGTSGARRLKQYF,TRBD2,TRBV2,TRBJ2-7,-
TGTGCCAGCAGCCCCCGAACAGGGGACAGCCGGTACAATGAGCAGTTCTTC,CASSPRTGDSRYNEQFF,TRBD1,TRBV7-9,TRBJ2-1,-
TGTGCCAGCAGCTTAGTGGGTGGGAGTCATGGCTACACCTTC,CASSLVGGSHGYTF,-,TRBV7-2,TRBJ1-2,-
TGTGCCAGCAGCTTGCGGGGGGGCCCCAAAAACATTCAGTACTTC,CASSLRGGPKNIQYF,TRBD2,TRBV11-2,TRBJ2-4,-
TGTGCCAGCTCACCGAACAACAGAGATTCACCCCTCCACTTT,CASSPNNRDSPLHF,-,TRBV18,TRBJ1-6,-
TGTGCTAGCAGCTCGGGACAGGGGATCGGCACCGGGGAGCTGTTTTTT,CASSSGQGIGTGELFF,TRBD1,TRBV7-7,TRBJ2-2,-
TGTGCCAGCAGCAGATCTTTGGAGCTGTTTTTT,CASSRSLELFF,-,TRBV2,TRBJ2-2,-
TGCAGCGTTGAACCCGACAGACAGAACACTGAAGCTTTCTTT,CSVEPDRQNTEAFF,-,TRBV29-1,TRBJ1-1,-
TGTGCCAGTAGTCCCACGGGACAGATTAATTCACCCCTCCACTTT,CASSPTGQINSPLHF,TRBD1,TRBV19,TRBJ1-6,once
TGCGCCAGCACGAGAGCGGGGGGGACCACCGGGGAGCTGTTTTTT,CASTRAGGTTGELFF,TRBD2,TRBV5-1,TRBJ2-2,-